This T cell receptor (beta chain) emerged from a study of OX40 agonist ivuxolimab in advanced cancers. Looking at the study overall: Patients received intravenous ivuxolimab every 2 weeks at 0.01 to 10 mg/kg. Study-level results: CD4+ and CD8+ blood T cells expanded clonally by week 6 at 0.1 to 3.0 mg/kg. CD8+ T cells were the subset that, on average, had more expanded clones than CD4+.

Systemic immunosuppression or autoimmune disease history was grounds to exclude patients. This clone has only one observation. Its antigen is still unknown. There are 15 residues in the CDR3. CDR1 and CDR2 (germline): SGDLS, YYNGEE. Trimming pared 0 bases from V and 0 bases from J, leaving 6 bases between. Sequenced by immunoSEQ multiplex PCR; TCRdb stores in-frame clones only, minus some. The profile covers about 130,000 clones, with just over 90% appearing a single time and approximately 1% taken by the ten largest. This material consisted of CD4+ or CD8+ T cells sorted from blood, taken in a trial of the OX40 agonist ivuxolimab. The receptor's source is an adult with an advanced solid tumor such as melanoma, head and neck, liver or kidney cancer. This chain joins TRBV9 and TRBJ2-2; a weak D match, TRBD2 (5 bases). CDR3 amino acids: CASSVDGANTGELFF. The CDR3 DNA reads TGTGCCAGCAGCGTAGACGGGGCGAACACCGGGGAGCTGTTTTTT.